The entry that follows covers one T cell receptor (beta chain) sequence. Its target is not known. V lost 5 bases to trimming and J lost 7 bases; unmatched junction nucleotides: 11. The CDR3 contains 16 residues. CDR1 is SGHRS, CDR2 YFSETQ, per germline. This entry belongs to a study of cytomegalovirus exposure and HLA in healthy donors. Overall study findings and caveats: TCR beta V- and J-gene trimming was later associated with a missense DCLRE1C variant. Usually a TCR sequence was rare, but some public TCRs were found in many donors. A later analysis found most CMV-associated TCR beta chains apparently HLA-restricted. The availability of immune exposure information extended only to CMV serostatus.

Both 60 Vbeta primers and 13 Jbeta primers went into the PCR. Assay: immunoSEQ multiplex PCR; the TCRdb copy retains only in-frame clones and omits some. The profile covers under 200,000 clones, with approximately 88% appearing a single time and roughly 1% taken by the ten largest. This chain links TRBV5-1 with TRBJ1-4, with 10 bases matching TRBD1. Sequencing used PBMCs. This receptor was taken from a man younger than 40 in good health and CMV-seronegative. The CDR3 DNA follows: TGCGCCAGCAGGGCCGGAGGGACAGGGGTTAGTGAAAAACTGTTTTTT. Its protein is CASRAGGTGVSEKLFF. Full variable domain (outside the CDR3, taken from reference TRBV5-1 and TRBJ1-4): KAGVTQTPRYLIKTRGQQVTLSCSPISGHRSVSWYQQTPGQGLQFLFEYFSETQRNKGNFPGRFSGRQFSNSRSEMNVSTLELGDSALYLCASRAGGTGVSEKLFFGSGTQLSVL.